This TCR beta chain stems from a study of blood T cells in healthy people across ages. Researchers collected approximately 9.5 milliliters of peripheral blood from every single donor. Concerning this clonotype: Antigen unknown.

A J-beta primer mix and a sample-barcoded 5' primer were used in a second PCR of about 7 to 12 cycles. TCRdb reprocessed the 5' RACE reads via MiXCR and lists one record per CDR3 protein. This sample has about 1.1 million distinct CDR3 sequences, with more than 30% found just once. Germline V CDR1 and CDR2: SGDLS, YYNGEE. The CDR3 has 20 amino acids. Germline trimming cut 0 bases from V and 0 bases from J; bases unmatched to any gene: 10. Study-level points and caveats: Among T cells, TCR beta diversity per million cells dropped roughly linearly as age rose.

V usage is TRBV9 and J usage is TRBJ2-1; 12 bases line up with TRBD2. Sequencing was carried out using blood. The TCR originated in a man in his late teens or twenties in good health. The CDR3 is CASSVAPLAGGYTSYNEQFF. The CDR3 coding sequence is TGTGCCAGCAGCGTAGCCCCGCTAGCGGGGGGGTATACCTCCTACAATGAGCAGTTCTTC.